What follows are 18 T cell receptor beta chains derived from one specimen sequenced in a study of T cells after yellow fever vaccination. TCRdb re-called the 5' RACE reads with MiXCR, one entry per CDR3 protein. The sample yields some 240,000 distinct CDR3 sequences, 3.6% seen once. The input for sequencing was PBMCs, taken 15 days after the yellow fever booster vaccination. Receptor source: a young man who received the YFV17D yellow fever vaccine.

This clonotype was counted ten times or more. The CDR3: CASRDRGLSGANVLTF. The CDR3 DNA reads TGTGCCAGCAGAGACAGGGGGCTCTCTGGGGCCAACGTCCTGACTTTC. The chain carries TRBV12-3 or TRBV12-4 and TRBJ2-6, with 10 bases aligning to TRBD1. The V and J ends lost 6 bases and 0 bases, in that order; junction bases with no gene match: 2. The CDR3 length is 16 residues.

The table lists this clonotype with many counts. CDR3 nucleotide sequence: TGTGCCAGCAGTTTATTGGGTAGACAGACCCAGTACTTC. This codes for CASSLLGRQTQYF. The J gene is TRBJ2-5, the V gene TRBV12-3 or TRBV12-4, with D unresolved. Trimming stripped 2 bases from V and 6 bases from J, with 10 bases between. This CDR3 has 13 residues.

This clonotype was seen many times. The rearrangement joins TRBV2 to TRBJ1-5; a weak D match, TRBD1 (6 bases). The CDR3 spans 16 residues. Between the trimmed V and J ends, which lost 6 bases and 0 bases, there was a span of 15 bases. Germline V lookup: CDR1 SNHLY, CDR2 FYNNEI. For the CDR3, the DNA is TGTGCCAGCAGCCTTGGCCAGGGGTATAGCAATCAGCCCCAGCATTTT. It specifies CASSLGQGYSNQPQHF.

This clonotype was counted many times. This rearrangement joins TRBV18 to TRBJ1-1; 8 bases match TRBD1. The CDR3 has 14 residues. The junction had 10 bases not matched to a gene; V was cut back by 8 bases and J by 5 bases. Germline loops: CDR1 KGHSH, CDR2 LQKENI. CDR3 sequence (DNA): TGTGCCAGCGCAGGACTTACAGGGGGGACTGAAGCTTTCTTT. This codes for CASAGLTGGTEAFF.

This clonotype was counted many times. The chain is built from TRBV18 and TRBJ2-5; D gene uncertain. CDR1 KGHSH and CDR2 LQKENI come from the germline V gene. CDR3 size: 12 residues. V was cut by 2 bases and J by 2 bases, with 3 bases left in between. For the CDR3, the DNA is TGTGCCAGCTCACCATCACAAGAGACCCAGTACTTC. The encoded protein is CASSPSQETQYF.

The CDR3 is CASSLLDLNTEAFF. The CDR3 DNA reads TGCGCCAGCAGCCTCCTAGACCTAAACACTGAAGCTTTCTTT. The rearrangement links TRBV5-1 to TRBJ1-1, with D unclear. The CDR3 sequence is 14 residues long. Per the germline V gene, CDR1 is SGHRS and CDR2 is YFSETQ. V was shortened by 4 bases and J by 2 bases, with 12 bases between the two germline ends.

This clonotype was detected many times. The V call is TRBV7-9, the J call TRBJ1-6; 9 nucleotides agree with TRBD1. The CDR3 totals 15 residues. Germline values: CDR1 SEHNR, CDR2 FQNEAQ (reference sequence). Trimming removed 10 bases from V and 4 bases from J; junction bases left unmatched: 8. The CDR3 sequence: CAIGSGTGYNSPLHF. The CDR3 nucleotides are TGTGCCATCGGATCCGGGACAGGGTATAATTCACCCCTCCACTTT.

This clonotype has a count of ten or more. The rearrangement uses TRBV28 and TRBJ2-7, with D unresolved. CDR3 length equals 13 residues. CDR1 MDHEN and CDR2 SYDVKM come from the germline V gene. The V and J ends lost 9 bases and 2 bases respectively, with 14 bases between them. The CDR3 DNA is TGTGCCAGTCACTTGCCGGGCACCTACGAGCAGTACGTC. It yields the protein CASHLPGTYEQYV.

This clonotype was detected ten times or more. The chain carries TRBV7-2 and TRBJ2-2; perhaps TRBD1 as D (5 bases). Trimming stripped 2 bases from V and 3 bases from J, with 13 bases between. Germline CDR1 SGHTA, CDR2 FQGNSA. There are 16 residues in the CDR3. CDR3 nucleotides: TGTGCCAGCAGCTTAAGGGGTACTACCTACACCGGGGAGCTGTTTTTT. This gives the protein CASSLRGTTYTGELFF.

This clonotype was counted at least ten times. V gene TRBV6-5 combines with J gene TRBJ2-7; D ambiguous. The CDR3 runs to 13 residues. V gave up 6 bases and J gave up 7 bases, with 16 bases separating them. The germline V gene has CDR1 MNHEY and CDR2 SVGAGI. DNA of the CDR3: TGTGCCAGCAGCCCACATTCGGACGGGGAGCAGTACTTC. Residues: CASSPHSDGEQYF.

There are many counts of this clonotype. CDR3 sequence reads: CASSQILGPETQYF. The CDR3 DNA reads as TGTGCCAGCAGCCAAATCCTAGGGCCGGAGACCCAGTACTTC. J is TRBJ2-5 and V is TRBV6-5, with D unclear. There are 14 residues in the CDR3. Trimming pared 6 bases from V and 5 bases from J, leaving 16 bases between. Germline V gives CDR1 MNHEY, CDR2 SVGAGI.

This clonotype was recorded many times. This chain links TRBV11-2 with TRBJ1-1; maybe TRBD1 (6 bases). V shed 5 bases and J shed 0 bases, with 16 bases lying between them. This CDR3 region has 16 residues. The germline V gene has CDR1 SGHAT and CDR2 FQNNGV. The CDR3 here is CASSAQQGSVNTEAFF. CDR3 nucleotides: TGTGCCAGCAGCGCTCAACAGGGATCGGTGAACACTGAAGCTTTCTTT.

This clonotype showed up many times. The rearrangement links TRBV10-3 to TRBJ1-1; 7 bases match TRBD1. J gave up 3 bases and V 7 bases, and 8 bases lay outside the gene matches. The CDR3 contains 14 residues. Germline CDR1 ENHRY, CDR2 SYGVKD. CDR3 sequence (DNA): TGTGCCATCACTTCGACAGGGAAGTACACTGAAGCTTTCTTT. It specifies CAITSTGKYTEAFF.

Many counts were recorded for this clonotype. The genes are TRBV7-9 and TRBJ1-1, with D unresolved. The CDR3 extends over 13 amino acids. Deletions cut 1 base from V and 6 bases from J, with 9 bases between. CDR1 and CDR2 from the germline V gene are SEHNR and FQNEAQ (reference sequence). Here the CDR3 DNA reads TGTGCCAGCAGCTTAGATGGAGGTGCTGAAGCTTTCTTT. Amino acid sequence: CASSLDGGAEAFF. The variable domain in full, completed from reference TRBV7-9 and TRBJ1-1, reads DTGVSQNPRHKITKRGQNVTFRCDPISEHNRLYWYRQTLGQGPEFLTYFQNEAQLEKSRLLSDRFSAERPKGSFSTLEIQRTEQGDSAMYLCASSLDGGAEAFFGQGTRLTVV.

At least ten counts were recorded for this clonotype. A read error may produce the germline difference seen at one junction end. The chain recombines TRBV7-7 with TRBJ2-3, with D tentatively TRBD1 (6 bases). This CDR3 has 18 amino acids. Per germline, CDR1 SSHAT and CDR2 FNYEAQ (reference sequence). CDR3 DNA sequence: TGTGCTAGCAGCTTAGAGGGTATTGGCAGGGGAGGCACAGATACGCAGTATTTT. Its translation is CASSLEGIGRGGTDTQYF.

This clonotype was found many times. The chain is built from TRBV6-2 or TRBV6-3 and TRBJ2-5; D not resolved. Germline V CDR1 and CDR2: MNHEY, SVGEGT. The CDR3 runs 11 residues. Trimming left V 2 bases short and J 3 bases short, with 1 base between. The CDR3: CASSYKETQYF. CDR3 nucleotide sequence: TGTGCCAGCAGTTACAAAGAGACCCAGTACTTC.

This clonotype has a count of ten or more. The J gene is TRBJ1-2, the V gene TRBV29-1; D is ambiguous. Deletions cut 5 bases from V and 2 bases from J, with 12 bases between. CDR3 length: 13 amino acids. CDR1 and CDR2 (germline): SQVTM, ANQGSEA. CDR3 region: CSVWTGLNYGYTF. The DNA of the CDR3 is TGCAGCGTTTGGACCGGACTGAACTATGGCTACACCTTC. The full variable domain, rest sourced from reference TRBV29-1 and TRBJ1-2, is SAVISQKPSRDICQRGTSLTIQCQVDSQVTMMFWYRQQPGQSLTLIATANQGSEATYESGFVIDKFPISRPNLTFSTLTVSNMSPEDSSIYLCSVWTGLNYGYTFGSGTRLTVV.

This clonotype appeared many times. This rearrangement joins TRBV12-3 or TRBV12-4 to TRBJ2-5; tentatively, D is TRBD2 (5 bases). The ends were cut back, 6 bases at V and 3 bases at J, with 23 bases in the middle. This CDR3 has 17 amino acids. Here the CDR3 reads CASSPRAGIKAEETQYF. CDR3 DNA: TGTGCCAGCAGCCCCCGGGCAGGCATAAAAGCGGAAGAGACCCAGTACTTC.